The rows below give T cell receptor beta chains drawn from one sample of a study of chemoradiotherapy in HPV16-positive cancers. Sequencing was performed with immunoSEQ multiplex PCR; in TCRdb, only in-frame clones are kept and a portion is missing. The sample shows roughly 4,500 clones, 55% to 75% of them seen only once. The source material was tumor tissue, sampled from a patient who underwent chemoradiotherapy. Every receptor here comes from a human donor with HPV-associated anogenital cancer. Both conserved end residues are part of each CDR3. Each record gives: clone size, V gene, D gene, J gene, CDR3 DNA, CDR3 protein. The D gene is left open where the match is weak. Not all rows give a size; the values are once, few, many and, for expanded clones, a class.

once	TRBV27	-	TRBJ2-1	TGTGCCAGCAGTTTAAGGCAGGGGGGGACTACGCTGAATGAGCAGTTCTTC	CASSLRQGGTTLNEQFF
-	TRBV7-2	-	TRBJ2-3	TGTGCCAGCAGCTTATCGAAACGAGCGACAGATACGCAGTATTTT	CASSLSKRATDTQYF